This T cell receptor beta chain was retrieved from a study of OX40 agonist ivuxolimab in advanced cancers. Notes on the research overall: The costimulatory receptor OX40 (CD134) was targeted by ivuxolimab, a fully human IgG2 agonistic monoclonal antibody. Intravenous ivuxolimab was administered to patients every 2 weeks at six dose levels: 0.01, 0.1, 0.3, 1.5, 3 and 10 mg/kg. Of the approximately 54 patients in dose escalation, around 19 had hepatocellular carcinoma, about 15 had melanoma, 9 had renal cell carcinoma and 9 had head and neck cancer. In the dose-escalation cohort, roughly four fifths of patients were male, and the mean age was around 60 years, with a range of about 23 to 80. Patients were allowed to have had prior anti-PD-1, anti-PD-L1 or anti-CTLA-4 therapy, and 30% to 40% of the dose-escalation patients had previously received checkpoint inhibitors. Partial responses were achieved by three dose-escalation patients, of whom one had hepatocellular carcinoma and two had cutaneous melanoma. The purpose of peripheral TCRbeta sequencing was to test whether ivuxolimab changed TCR sequence diversity and led to clonal T-cell expansion. The paper covers the monotherapy dose-escalation part of the phase I ivuxolimab trial, which included N ≈ 50 patients.

Genomic DNA was isolated from the sorted cells so that the TCRbeta CDR3 region could be sequenced. The immunoSEQ Assay was used for sequencing of TCRbeta CDR3 regions. The source is immuneACCESS, and TCRdb retained only in-frame sequences with V and J called. Part of the clones is not carried over; for the studies checked, unresolved V genes explain less than half of this, and the remainder is unexplained. The sample includes about 13,000 clones, with roughly two thirds observed a single time. 26% of the sample is held by the ten biggest clonotypes. Patients with autoimmune disease history or receiving systemic immunosuppression were excluded from the trial. Peripheral blood for TCR sequencing was collected from all dose cohorts at baseline, on cycle 4 day 1, and on cycle 7 day 1. The samples were drawn from a first-in-human, open-label, multicenter phase I dose-escalation trial of ivuxolimab. Adults with locally advanced or metastatic melanoma, renal cell carcinoma, hepatocellular carcinoma or head and neck squamous cell carcinoma were enrolled in the trial. Before TCR sequencing, CD4+ T cells and CD8+ T cells were sorted from peripheral blood as separate populations.

With respect to this clone: Its antigen specificity is not known. The record has no base qualities; no much larger clone is one base away.

The research as a whole found: At doses of 0.1 to 3.0 mg/kg, clonal expansion of both CD4+ and CD8+ blood T cells was observed from baseline to week 6. In the 0.1-3.0 mg/kg groups, partial responders were among the patients with the lowest normalized peripheral clonal expansion, particularly in CD8+ T cells. On average, CD8+ T cells showed more expanded clones than CD4+ T cells after ivuxolimab. The antigen specificity of the clonally expanded peripheral T cells was not determined. Low levels of normalized T-cell clonal expansion were also shown by some nonresponding patients.

Based on the germline V gene, the CDR1 and CDR2 sequences are SGHRS and YFSETQ. The CDR3, cysteine through phenylalanine, is 16 amino acids long. The entry retains the CDR3 DNA only, 48 bases that are in frame from base 1. The V and J ends are trimmed by 6 bases and 0 bases, leaving 17 bases between them. Here the chain combines TRBV5-1 and TRBJ2-3; the D gene is not confidently resolved. The receptor comes from an adult with an advanced solid tumor such as melanoma, head and neck, liver or kidney cancer. This specimen consisted of CD4+ or CD8+ T cells sorted from blood, obtained in a trial of the OX40 agonist ivuxolimab. The nucleotide sequence is given as TGCGCCAGCACCCACGAACTTATCTCTAGCACAGATACGCAGTATTTT. It codes for CASTHELISSTDTQYF.